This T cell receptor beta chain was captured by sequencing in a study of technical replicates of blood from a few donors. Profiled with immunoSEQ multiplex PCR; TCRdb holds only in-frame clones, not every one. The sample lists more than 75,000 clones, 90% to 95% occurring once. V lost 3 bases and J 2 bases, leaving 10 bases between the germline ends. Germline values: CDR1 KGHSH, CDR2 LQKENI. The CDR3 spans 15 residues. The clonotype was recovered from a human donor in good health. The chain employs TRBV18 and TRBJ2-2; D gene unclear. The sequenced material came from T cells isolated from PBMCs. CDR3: CASSPGQVNTGELFF. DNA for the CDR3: TGTGCCAGCTCACCCGGTCAAGTAAACACCGGGGAGCTGTTTTTT. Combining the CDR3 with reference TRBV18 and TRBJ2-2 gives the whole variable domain NAGVMQNPRHLVRRRGQEARLRCSPMKGHSHVYWYRQLPEEGLKFMVYLQKENIIDESGMPKERFSAEFPKEGPSILRIQQVVRGDSAAYFCASSPGQVNTGELFFGEGSRLTVL.